This T cell receptor (beta chain) was retrieved from a study of cytomegalovirus exposure and HLA in healthy donors. Study outcomes and limitations: In most subjects, TCR beta sequences reportedly gave accurate predictions of HLA-A and HLA-B alleles. The authors later found TCR association rates varying by HLA locus, with DRB1 most and HLA-C fewest. Reports indicated that the classifier achieved high specificity and sensitivity in diagnosing cytomegalovirus status.

Germline CDR1 reads MNHNS; CDR2 reads SASEGT. Trimming removed 2 bases at V and 1 base at J, with 14 bases between. The CDR3 is 16 amino acids. The PCR employed 60 Vbeta primers together with 13 Jbeta primers. The data were produced by immunoSEQ multiplex PCR, yet TCRdb's version contains in-frame clones alone and is incomplete. The profile shows 100,000 to 150,000 clones, about 9.2% of them singletons. A word on this clone: What it binds is unknown.

This receptor was obtained from a woman between 40 and 55 years old in good health and CMV-seropositive. J is TRBJ1-1 and V is TRBV6-1, with a weak D call TRBD1 (5 bases). The specimen sequenced was PBMCs. CDR3 loop: CASSEWGGRGNTEAFF. As DNA, the CDR3 is TGTGCCAGCAGTGAATGGGGCGGGAGGGGGAACACTGAAGCTTTCTTT.